Shown below are 25 T cell receptor beta chains from a single sample sequenced in a study of graft-versus-host responses after intestinal transplantation. Profiled with immunoSEQ multiplex PCR; TCRdb holds only in-frame clones, not every one. This sample yields approximately 70,000 clones, of which over 85% are seen a single time; 6.5% to 7% belongs to the top ten. The sample in question was bone marrow, obtained almost 750 days after intestinal transplantation. These receptors all stem from a human patient who received an intestinal transplant, so some T cells may come from the graft donor.

This rearrangement joins TRBV6-6 to TRBJ2-5, with D possibly TRBD1 on 6 matching bases. The better agreement between TRBJ2-7 and the DNA end casts doubt on the J call. Germline CDR1 MNHNY, CDR2 SVGAGI (reference sequence). CDR3 length: 12 amino acids. CDR3 DNA: TGTGCCAGCAGCCGACAGGCCTACGAGCAGTACTTC. Translating it yields CASSRQAYEQYF.

CDR3 residues: CASSERYEQYF. Written as DNA, the CDR3 is TGTGCCAGCAGCGAGAGGTACGAGCAGTACTTC. The chain uses TRBV7-2 and TRBJ2-7; no firm D call. Deletions cut 5 bases from V and 4 bases from J, with 6 bases between. The CDR3 is 11 residues long. The germline CDR1 and CDR2 sequences are SGHTA and FQGNSA.

This chain connects TRBV27 to TRBJ2-1, with 7 bases matching TRBD2. V was pared by 5 bases and J by 4 bases, with 8 bases of the junction left unmatched. This CDR3 has 15 amino acids. CDR1 and CDR2 (germline): MNHEY, SMNVEV (reference sequence). The CDR3 region is CASSPDREVYNEQFF. In DNA, the CDR3 is TGTGCCAGCAGTCCTGACCGGGAGGTGTACAATGAGCAGTTCTTC.

J is TRBJ1-6 and V is TRBV7-6; 9 bases map to TRBD1. The CDR3 sequence is 15 residues long. The germline CDR1 and CDR2 sequences are SGHVS and FNYEAQ. Trimming took 6 bases from V and 10 from J; bases not matched to a gene: 10. As DNA, the CDR3 is TGTGCCAGCAGTTTTCGACGGGACAGGGACTCACCCCTCCACTTT. It translates to CASSFRRDRDSPLHF.

The CDR3 DNA follows: TGTGCTAGTGGTTTGGTCGTTAGCGGTTCCTACAATGAGCAGTTCTTC. This encodes CASGLVVSGSYNEQFF. The chain links TRBV12-5 to TRBJ2-1, with D perhaps matching TRBD2 (6 bases). Trimming removed 0 bases from V and 1 base from J, with 10 bases in between. The CDR3 has 16 amino acids. CDR1 LGHNT and CDR2 FRNRAP come from the germline V gene.

The chain couples TRBV7-9 to TRBJ1-1; D might be TRBD1 (6 bases). There are 14 residues in the CDR3. The germline V gene has CDR1 SEHNR and CDR2 FQNEAQ (reference sequence). The V gene lost 4 bases and the J gene lost 7 bases, with 16 bases spanning the gap. For the CDR3, the DNA is TGTGCCAGCAGCTCCCCCCCCCGGGGGCATGAAGCTTTCTTT. This codes for CASSSPPRGHEAFF.

The rearrangement uses TRBV10-3 and TRBJ1-1; D possibly corresponds to TRBD1 (6 bases). V lost 0 bases, J lost 4 bases, and 15 bases lay in between. This CDR3 is 16 amino acids long. The germline gives CDR1 ENHRY, CDR2 SYGVKD. The CDR3 is CAISESTRGAGTEAFF. CDR3 in DNA: TGTGCCATCAGTGAGTCGACCCGGGGGGCCGGCACTGAAGCTTTCTTT.

The chain couples TRBV6-1 to TRBJ2-3; 11 nucleotides line up with TRBD2. In germline, CDR1 is MNHNS, CDR2 SASEGT. The CDR3 loop spans 19 amino acids. The J segment lost 5 bases and the V segment lost 1 base, leaving 14 bases of the junction unmatched. This CDR3 is CASSEVLGASGGSRDTQYF. The CDR3 DNA is TGTGCCAGCAGTGAAGTACTGGGGGCTAGCGGGGGGTCCCGAGATACGCAGTATTTT.

The rearrangement joins TRBV7-6 to TRBJ1-5; weak D call: TRBD1 (6 bases). Trimming cost V 1 base and J 3 bases, with 16 bases left between them. Germline CDR1 reads SGHVS; CDR2 reads FNYEAQ. The CDR3 length is 17 residues. In nucleotides, the CDR3 is TGTGCCAGCAGCTTAGTAGCGGGACTGGGGGCCAATCAGCCCCAGCATTTT. It yields the protein CASSLVAGLGANQPQHF.

This clone was found once. The chain combines TRBV10-1 with TRBJ2-5; possibly TRBD2 for D (5 bases). The V gene's germline CDR1 is WNHNN and CDR2 SYGVQD (reference sequence). The V end lost 5 bases, the J end lost 3 bases, and 13 bases lay between the germline ends. The CDR3 contains 14 residues. The CDR3 loop reads CASSWGAGEETQYF. The CDR3 nucleotides are TGCGCCAGCAGTTGGGGAGCTGGCGAAGAGACCCAGTACTTC.

The rearrangement links TRBV5-1 to TRBJ2-6; 7 bases are shared with TRBD1. CDR1 SGHRS and CDR2 YFSETQ come from the germline V gene. The CDR3 extends over 18 amino acids. With V trimmed by 3 bases and J by 0 bases, 9 bases remained unmatched. CDR3 sequence (DNA): TGCGCCAGCAGCTCTACGGACAGGTTGGTCTCTGGGGCCAACGTCCTGACTTTC. This gives the protein CASSSTDRLVSGANVLTF.

V gene TRBV5-4 combines with J gene TRBJ1-3, with unresolved D. V was cut by 0 bases and J by 5 bases, with 9 bases left in between. The length of the CDR3 is 14 residues. Germline V gene data show CDR1 as SGHNT and CDR2 as YYREEE (reference sequence). The CDR3: CASSLVQSRNTIYF. In DNA form, the CDR3 reads TGTGCCAGCAGCTTGGTTCAGAGTAGAAACACCATATATTTT. The full variable domain, its missing parts supplied by reference TRBV5-4 and TRBJ1-3, is ETGVTQSPTHLIKTRGQQVTLRCSSQSGHNTVSWYQQALGQGPQFIFQYYREEENGRGNFPPRFSGLQFPNYSSELNVNALELDDSALYLCASSLVQSRNTIYFGEGSWLTVV.

The chain couples TRBV9 to TRBJ2-2; 8 bases match TRBD2. J lost 4 bases, V lost 2 bases, and 10 bases had no gene match. CDR1 is SGDLS and CDR2 is YYNGEE in the germline V gene. The CDR3 has 17 residues. DNA of the CDR3: TGTGCCAGCAGCGTCGGGGTAGCGGGGACGTTCACCGGGGAGCTGTTTTTT. This encodes CASSVGVAGTFTGELFF.

The chain carries TRBV7-3 and TRBJ2-7; D possibly corresponds to TRBD2 (6 bases). Germline V gene lookup returns CDR1 SGHTA and CDR2 FQGTGA. The CDR3 is 14 amino acids. V was clipped by 0 bases and J by 3 bases, with 9 bases between them. This CDR3 reads CASSLTGEDYEQYF. The DNA of the CDR3 is TGTGCCAGCAGCTTAACAGGGGAGGACTACGAGCAGTACTTC. Combining the CDR3 with reference TRBV7-3 and TRBJ2-7 gives the whole variable domain GAGVSQTPSNKVTEKGKYVELRCDPISGHTALYWYRQSLGQGPEFLIYFQGTGAADDSGLPNDRFFAVRPEGSVSTLKIQRTERGDSAVYLCASSLTGEDYEQYFGPGTRLTVT.

The gene calls are TRBV19 and TRBJ2-1, with 8 nucleotides matching TRBD1. This CDR3 comprises 14 residues. CDR1 is LNHDA and CDR2 is SQIVND in the germline V gene (reference sequence). Trimming at V came to 9 bases and at J to 3 bases, leaving 7 bases not matched to a gene. CDR3 sequence (DNA): TGTGCCAGCCAGACAGGGGAAGACTACAATGAGCAGTTCTTC. Its protein product is CASQTGEDYNEQFF.

The CDR3 DNA reads as TGTGCCATCAGGGACTTTTTAGGGGGGTACGAGCAGTACTTC. It encodes CAIRDFLGGYEQYF. V and J are TRBV10-3 and TRBJ2-7, with D tentatively TRBD1 or TRBD2 (6 bases each). Trimming shortened V by 6 bases and J by 4 bases, and 16 bases separated the two germline ends. There are 14 residues in the CDR3. Per the germline V gene, CDR1 is ENHRY and CDR2 is SYGVKD.

This chain links TRBV5-5 with TRBJ2-2; D possibly corresponds to TRBD2 (5 bases). Germline V lookup: CDR1 SGHKS, CDR2 YYEKEE (reference sequence). V lost 1 base and J lost 1, with 8 bases in between. The CDR3 covers 15 residues. This CDR3 reads CASSLRAGNTGELFF. The CDR3 bases are TGTGCCAGCAGCTTGCGGGCGGGGAACACCGGGGAGCTGTTTTTT. The full variable domain, its missing parts supplied by reference TRBV5-5 and TRBJ2-2, is DAGVTQSPTHLIKTRGQQVTLRCSPISGHKSVSWYQQVLGQGPQFIFQYYEKEERGRGNFPDRFSARQFPNYSSELNVNALLLGDSALYLCASSLRAGNTGELFFGEGSRLTVL.

This chain's CDR3 is CSGLDPEAFF. The CDR3 DNA follows: TGCAGCGGGTTAGATCCTGAAGCTTTCTTT. The chain couples TRBV29-1 to TRBJ1-1; D is unresolved. The CDR3 has 10 amino acids. Deletions cut 7 bases from V and 6 bases from J, with 9 bases between. Germline V gene lookup returns CDR1 SQVTM and CDR2 ANQGSEA.

This CDR3 is CASRVSVNTGELFF. For the CDR3, the DNA is TGTGCCAGCAGGGTTAGCGTGAACACCGGGGAGCTGTTTTTT. The genes are TRBV7-2 and TRBJ2-2; D perhaps matches TRBD2 (5 bases). This CDR3 comprises 14 residues. In germline, CDR1 is SGHTA, CDR2 FQGNSA. The V end lost 6 bases, the J end lost 1 base, and 9 bases lay between the germline ends.

This chain uses TRBV6-1 with TRBJ2-7, with 8 positions matching TRBD1. Germline CDR1 and CDR2: MNHNS and SASEGT. The CDR3 is made up of 16 amino acids. V lost 2 bases and J lost 3; bases outside the gene matches: 9. The CDR3 coding sequence is TGTGCCAGCAGTGAATTTGAGTCAGGGGGCCTCTACGAGCAGTACTTC. Its protein product is CASSEFESGGLYEQYF.

This chain links TRBV6-1 with TRBJ1-1, with no clear D. The length of the CDR3 is 11 residues. Looked up from germline, CDR1 is MNHNS and CDR2 is SASEGT. V lost 6 bases and J lost 3, with 5 bases in between. The CDR3 DNA reads as TGTGCCAGCAGACGGGACACTGAAGCTTTCTTT. Translating gives CASRRDTEAFF.

This chain links TRBV4-1 with TRBJ1-4; TRBD1 might be the D (5 bases). CDR3 length: 14 amino acids. CDR1 is MGHRA, CDR2 YSYEKL, per germline. V was clipped by 4 bases and J by 6 bases, with 12 bases between them. For the CDR3, the DNA is TGCGCCAGCAGCCTGGGGACGGAGGATGAAAAACTGTTTTTT. Protein: CASSLGTEDEKLFF.

This clone was counted a few times. The chain is built from TRBV29-1 and TRBJ1-3; D ambiguous. Germline assignment: CDR1 SQVTM and CDR2 ANQGSEA. CDR3 length equals 12 residues. Trimming cost V 6 bases and J 1 base, with 7 bases left between them. The CDR3 region is CSVRLSGNTIYF. DNA of the CDR3: TGCAGCGTCCGACTTTCTGGAAACACCATATATTTT.

This clone qualifies as medium-sized (0.01 to 0.1%). Other DNA sequences from this sample encode an identical CDR3 as well. The V and J genes are TRBV6-4 and TRBJ2-1; 10 bases align to TRBD2. This CDR3 has 15 amino acids. Trimming at V came to 0 bases and at J to 4 bases, leaving 0 bases not matched to a gene. Germline assignment: CDR1 MRHNA and CDR2 SNTAGT. The CDR3 sequence is CASSDSTSGYNEQFF. CDR3 coding DNA: TGTGCCAGCAGTGACTCGACTAGCGGGTACAATGAGCAGTTCTTC.

V usage is TRBV6-5 and J usage is TRBJ2-7; TRBD1 aligns across 10 bases. From germline, CDR1 is MNHEY and CDR2 SVGAGI. J was trimmed by 7 bases and V by 6 bases; bases with no gene match: 9. The CDR3 covers 14 residues. The CDR3 loop is CASSLDRGSSEQYF. The CDR3 nucleotides are TGTGCCAGCAGCTTGGACAGGGGGTCCTCAGAGCAGTACTTC.